Presented here are 25 T cell receptor beta chains from one specimen sequenced in a study of identical twins. One entry per CDR3 protein results from TCRdb running MiXCR on the 5' RACE reads. The sample carries fewer than 650,000 distinct CDR3 sequences, about 7.6% recorded once. This sample also belongs to another study, concerning yellow fever vaccine responses in identical twins.

Sequencing input: PBMCs. The receptor source for this set is a woman aged 18-30 years in good health.

Many counts were recorded for this clonotype. The J gene is TRBJ2-1, the V gene TRBV4-1, with 11 bases fitting TRBD2. This CDR3 has 15 amino acids. After removal of 1 base from V and 6 bases from J, the junction contained 2 bases not matched to a gene. Germline V gives CDR1 MGHRA, CDR2 YSYEKL. The CDR3 DNA is TGCGCCAGCAGCCAAGCCACTAGCGGGAGCAATGAGCAGTTCTTC. Amino acids: CASSQATSGSNEQFF.

This clonotype was counted many times. The V call is TRBV7-9, the J call TRBJ2-3, with 7 bases fitting TRBD2. Germline V gene lookup returns CDR1 SEHNR and CDR2 FQNEAQ (reference sequence). Trimming cost V 5 bases and J 0 bases; bases outside gene matches: 8. This CDR3 comprises 16 residues. The CDR3 protein is CASSAPAGTSTDTQYF. The CDR3 DNA follows: TGTGCCAGCAGCGCCCCAGCGGGAACTAGCACAGATACGCAGTATTTT.

In this sample, this clonotype turned up a few times. The chain joins TRBV11-2 to TRBJ1-4; D ambiguous. This CDR3 region has 15 residues. Deletions cut 7 bases from V and 6 bases from J, with 18 bases between. CDR1 SGHAT and CDR2 FQNNGV come from the germline V gene. The CDR3 DNA is TGTGCCAGCACTATAGGTTTGGTGTCGGATGAAAAACTGTTTTTT. As protein: CASTIGLVSDEKLFF.

This chain links TRBV7-9 with TRBJ2-3; TRBD1 might be the D (6 bases). The CDR3 is made up of 14 amino acids. V was trimmed by 2 bases and J by 4 bases, leaving 10 bases between them. Germline V gives CDR1 SEHNR, CDR2 FQNEAQ (reference sequence). The CDR3 is CASSLFRTADTQYF. CDR3 DNA sequence: TGTGCCAGCAGCTTATTCCGGACAGCAGATACGCAGTATTTT.

This clonotype was detected many times. The chain uses TRBV5-1 and TRBJ2-2, with TRBD1 as a possible D gene (6 bases). The CDR3 has 15 amino acids. Germline CDR1 SGHRS, CDR2 YFSETQ. Between the trimmed V and J ends, which lost 0 bases and 5 bases, there was a span of 11 bases. The DNA for the CDR3 is TGCGCCAGCAGCTTGGTGGGACACGGGACCGGGGAGCTGTTTTTT. The encoded protein is CASSLVGHGTGELFF.

In this sample, this clonotype turned up a few times. The rearrangement joins TRBV18 to TRBJ1-3; D call uncertain. From germline, CDR1 is KGHSH and CDR2 LQKENI. V was clipped by 5 bases and J by 1 base, with 12 bases between them. The CDR3 has 15 residues. The CDR3, as DNA: TGTGCCAGCTCAACCACCGCGGGATCTGGAAACACCATATATTTT. This encodes CASSTTAGSGNTIYF.

This clonotype was seen a few times. V usage is TRBV5-1 and J usage is TRBJ2-2, with a weak D call TRBD2 (5 bases). The V end lost 0 bases, the J end lost 7 bases, and 10 bases lay between the germline ends. The CDR3 is 14 residues long. Germline V CDR1 and CDR2: SGHRS, YFSETQ. CDR3: CASSLASGSGELFF. The CDR3 DNA is TGCGCCAGCAGCTTGGCAAGCGGTAGCGGGGAGCTGTTTTTT.

Ten or more counts support this clonotype. The chain has TRBV12-3 or TRBV12-4 and TRBJ2-2, with no clear D. This CDR3 contains 14 residues. The V end lost 2 bases, the J end lost 3 bases, and 7 bases lay between the germline ends. CDR3 residues: CASSLTTHTGELFF. DNA for the CDR3: TGTGCCAGCAGTTTAACAACCCACACCGGGGAGCTGTTTTTT.

The gene calls are TRBV20-1 and TRBJ2-3; possibly TRBD1 or TRBD2 for D (5 bases each). V dropped 6 bases and J dropped 0 bases, with 10 bases sitting between them. Germline V CDR1 and CDR2: DFQATT, SNEGSKA (reference sequence). This CDR3 region has 13 residues. The CDR3 nucleotides are TGCAGTGCCTGGGACCGTAGCACAGATACGCAGTATTTT. It codes for CSAWDRSTDTQYF.

Only a few counts were recorded for this clonotype. CDR3 DNA: TGTGCCAGCAGGACTGGGGCGGGTTACGAGCAGTACGTC. It encodes CASRTGAGYEQYV. The chain links TRBV28 to TRBJ2-7; TRBD1 or TRBD2 may be the D gene (5 bases each). The CDR3 totals 13 residues. The germline gives CDR1 MDHEN, CDR2 SYDVKM. Trimming took 6 bases from V and 4 from J, leaving 13 bases between them.

This clonotype has just a few counts. The chain joins TRBV5-1 to TRBJ2-2; the match to TRBD2 covers 13 bases. From germline, CDR1 is SGHRS and CDR2 YFSETQ. The CDR3 has 16 amino acids. Trimming cost V 4 bases and J 6 bases; bases outside gene matches: 6. The CDR3 sequence: CASSPPGLAGSGELFF. Written as DNA, the CDR3 is TGCGCCAGCAGCCCTCCGGGACTAGCGGGATCCGGGGAGCTGTTTTTT. Based on the CDR3 plus reference TRBV5-1 and TRBJ2-2, the full variable domain is KAGVTQTPRYLIKTRGQQVTLSCSPISGHRSVSWYQQTPGQGLQFLFEYFSETQRNKGNFPGRFSGRQFSNSRSEMNVSTLELGDSALYLCASSPPGLAGSGELFFGEGSRLTVL.

This clonotype was recorded at least ten times. This chain uses TRBV20-1 with TRBJ1-5; D is possibly TRBD1 (5 bases). The CDR3 is made up of 13 amino acids. Germline V gene data show CDR1 as DFQATT and CDR2 as SNEGSKA (reference sequence). V was trimmed by 6 bases and J by 2 bases, leaving 11 bases between them. The CDR3, as DNA: TGCAGTGCCACTGGGGCAGGCAATCAGCCCCAGCATTTT. It yields the protein CSATGAGNQPQHF.

The rearrangement uses TRBV20-1 and TRBJ2-1; 12 bases agree with TRBD2. Germline V gene lookup returns CDR1 DFQATT and CDR2 SNEGSKA (reference sequence). The junction had 13 bases not matched to a gene; V was cut back by 1 base and J by 0 bases. The CDR3 is 20 amino acids. The CDR3 sequence is CSARVRVASGRDSSYNEQFF. The CDR3 DNA is TGCAGTGCTAGAGTCAGGGTGGCTAGCGGGAGGGATAGCTCCTACAATGAGCAGTTCTTC.

The chain has TRBV2 and TRBJ1-3; perhaps TRBD1 as D (6 bases). The CDR3 is made up of 15 amino acids. Trimming cost V 7 bases and J 0 bases, with 13 bases left between them. From germline, CDR1 is SNHLY and CDR2 FYNNEI. CDR3 residues: CASTKDRISGNTIYF. The CDR3 coding sequence is TGTGCCAGCACGAAGGACAGAATCTCTGGAAACACCATATATTTT.

This clonotype was found a few times. The gene calls are TRBV20-1 and TRBJ2-1; no reliable D call. Between the trimmed V and J ends, which lost 0 bases and 9 bases, there was a span of 21 bases. The CDR3 consists of 16 residues. Germline V gene lookup returns CDR1 DFQATT and CDR2 SNEGSKA (reference sequence). The DNA of the CDR3 is TGCAGTGCTAGAGATCGGAGAAGGGCCGGTTACGGTGAGCAGTTCTTC. Translation gives CSARDRRRAGYGEQFF.

V usage is TRBV20-1 and J usage is TRBJ2-5, with D maybe TRBD2 (6 bases). The ends were cut back, 3 bases at V and 5 bases at J, with 16 bases in the middle. This CDR3 has 14 residues. The germline V gene encodes CDR1 DFQATT and CDR2 SNEGSKA (reference sequence). DNA of the CDR3: TGCAGTGCTAGGTGGGCGGGGACCGAGGAGACCCAGTACTTC. It is translated as CSARWAGTEETQYF.

The rearrangement uses TRBV4-1 and TRBJ2-2; D ambiguous. This CDR3 comprises 15 residues. V was pared by 3 bases and J by 6 bases, with 14 bases between. Germline V gives CDR1 MGHRA, CDR2 YSYEKL. CDR3 sequence (DNA): TGCGCCAGCAGCCAGGTTCCAGAAAGGCCCGGGGAGCTGTTTTTT. Its translation: CASSQVPERPGELFF.

This clonotype has at least ten counts. This sequence joins TRBV5-1 and TRBJ2-5, with 8 bases aligning to TRBD2. This CDR3 comprises 15 residues. With 4 bases clipped from V and 1 base from J, the junction kept 6 bases outside the gene matches. Germline CDR1 is SGHRS and CDR2 is YFSETQ. The CDR3, as DNA: TGCGCCAGCAGCCTCACTCTAGCGGGCCAAGAGACCCAGTACTTC. It encodes CASSLTLAGQETQYF.

This clonotype was detected many times. This chain joins TRBV7-6 and TRBJ1-6, with a tentative D call TRBD1 (6 bases). CDR3 length equals 15 residues. Germline values: CDR1 SGHVS, CDR2 FNYEAQ. V was trimmed by 0 bases and J by 7 bases, leaving 10 bases between them. CDR3 region: CASSLAGGGNSPLHF. The CDR3 nucleotides are TGTGCCAGCAGCTTAGCAGGGGGGGGGAATTCACCCCTCCACTTT.

The gene calls are TRBV5-6 and TRBJ2-1; 12 nucleotides line up with TRBD2. V lost 3 bases to trimming and J lost 8 bases; unmatched junction nucleotides: 6. The CDR3 loop spans 15 amino acids. Germline V lookup: CDR1 SGHDT, CDR2 YYEEEE. The CDR3 here is CASSYGTSGFYEQFF. CDR3 bases: TGTGCCAGCAGCTACGGGACTAGCGGGTTCTATGAGCAGTTCTTC.

The chain couples TRBV5-1 to TRBJ2-2; D tentatively reads TRBD1 or TRBD2 (5 bases each). Germline CDR1 is SGHRS and CDR2 is YFSETQ. Trimming removed 4 bases from V and 3 bases from J, with 13 bases in between. This CDR3 is 15 amino acids long. This CDR3 reads CASSQTGRDTGELFF. The CDR3 DNA is TGCGCCAGCAGCCAGACGGGGCGGGACACCGGGGAGCTGTTTTTT.

V gene TRBV19 combines with J gene TRBJ2-3, with 12 bases lining up with TRBD1. The CDR3 runs 19 residues. The V gene's germline CDR1 is LNHDA and CDR2 SQIVND (reference sequence). V lost 6 bases and J lost 6; bases outside the gene matches: 19. The CDR3 protein is CASSLSGTGGEGGSDTQYF. Written as DNA, the CDR3 is TGTGCCAGTAGCCTTTCCGGGACAGGGGGCGAAGGAGGGTCGGATACGCAGTATTTT.

The sample holds a few counts of this clonotype. The V and J genes are TRBV10-1 and TRBJ1-1, with D perhaps TRBD1 (5 bases). This CDR3 is 15 amino acids long. CDR1 and CDR2 (germline): WNHNN, SYGVQD (reference sequence). V was clipped by 2 bases and J by 3 bases, with 13 bases between them. Here the CDR3 reads CASSEIAGGDTEAFF. As DNA, the CDR3 is TGCGCCAGCAGTGAGATTGCGGGAGGGGACACTGAAGCTTTCTTT.

The chain joins TRBV12-3 or TRBV12-4 to TRBJ2-1; D is unresolved. V shed 2 bases and J shed 5 bases, with 10 bases lying between them. This CDR3 is 14 amino acids long. CDR3 bases: TGTGCCAGCAGTTTAATGGGCTTTAACAATGAGCAGTTCTTC. Translated, it gives CASSLMGFNNEQFF.

The chain joins TRBV11-1 to TRBJ2-1; 12 bases map to TRBD2. The CDR3 runs to 18 residues. V lost 5 bases, J lost 0 bases, and 8 bases stayed unmatched. Germline V gene data show CDR1 as SGHAT and CDR2 as FQDESV (reference sequence). In nucleotides, the CDR3 is TGTGCCAGCAGCCCTGGACTAGCGGGAACAACCTCCTACAATGAGCAGTTCTTC. It encodes CASSPGLAGTTSYNEQFF.